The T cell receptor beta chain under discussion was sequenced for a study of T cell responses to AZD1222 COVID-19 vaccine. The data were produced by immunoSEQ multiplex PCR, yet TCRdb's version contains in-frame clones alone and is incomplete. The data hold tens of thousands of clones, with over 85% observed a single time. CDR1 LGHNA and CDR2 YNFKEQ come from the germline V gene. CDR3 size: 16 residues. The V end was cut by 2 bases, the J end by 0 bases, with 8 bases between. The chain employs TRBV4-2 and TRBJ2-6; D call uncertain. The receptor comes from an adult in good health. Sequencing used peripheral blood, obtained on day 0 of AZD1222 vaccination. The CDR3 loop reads CASSQLSYSGANVLTF. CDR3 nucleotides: TGTGCCAGCAGCCAACTATCTTACTCTGGGGCCAACGTCCTGACTTTC.